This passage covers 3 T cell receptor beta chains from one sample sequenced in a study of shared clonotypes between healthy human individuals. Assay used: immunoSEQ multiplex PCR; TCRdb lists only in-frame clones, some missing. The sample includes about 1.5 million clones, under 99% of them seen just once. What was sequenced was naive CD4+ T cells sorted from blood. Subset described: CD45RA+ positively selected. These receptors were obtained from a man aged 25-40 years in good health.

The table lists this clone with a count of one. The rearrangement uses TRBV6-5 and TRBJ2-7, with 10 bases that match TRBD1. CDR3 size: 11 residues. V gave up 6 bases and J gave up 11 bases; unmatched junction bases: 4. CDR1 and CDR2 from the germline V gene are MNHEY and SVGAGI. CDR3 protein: CASSTGTGEYF. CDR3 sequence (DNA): TGTGCCAGCAGCACAGGGACAGGGGAGTACTTC.

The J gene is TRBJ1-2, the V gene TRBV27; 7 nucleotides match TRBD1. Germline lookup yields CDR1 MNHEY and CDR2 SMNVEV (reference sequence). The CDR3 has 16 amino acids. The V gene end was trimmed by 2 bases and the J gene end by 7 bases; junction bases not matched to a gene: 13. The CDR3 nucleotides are TGTGCCAGCAGTTTAGAACGGTTGACAGGGTTGCGTGGCTACACCTTC. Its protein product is CASSLERLTGLRGYTF.

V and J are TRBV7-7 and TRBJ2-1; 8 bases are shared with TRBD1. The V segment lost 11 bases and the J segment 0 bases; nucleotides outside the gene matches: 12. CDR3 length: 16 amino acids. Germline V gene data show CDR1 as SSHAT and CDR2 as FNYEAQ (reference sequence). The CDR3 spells CAAAGGRACSYNEQFF. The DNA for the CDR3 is TGTGCCGCGGCAGGGGGCAGGGCCTGCTCCTACAATGAGCAGTTCTTC.